These 23 T cell receptor beta chains were sequenced from one sample in a study of radiotherapy plus CTLA-4 blockade in lung cancer. Assay used: immunoSEQ multiplex PCR; TCRdb lists only in-frame clones, some missing. Among over 75,000 clones listed, 83% were seen once. Sample: peripheral blood, taken from a patient treated with radiotherapy plus ipilimumab. The receptors derive from a human donor with non-small cell lung cancer who had stable disease on radiotherapy plus ipilimumab.

This chain joins TRBV7-8 and TRBJ2-5; no firm D call. Germline CDR1 and CDR2: SGHVS and FQNEAQ. CDR3 length equals 14 residues. V dropped 2 bases and J dropped 5 bases, with 12 bases sitting between them. The CDR3 nucleotides read TGTGCCAGCAGCTTATCTGTACGGCGGGAGACCCAGTACTTC. It encodes CASSLSVRRETQYF.

To note about this clone: Other DNA sequences in this specimen translate into the identical CDR3. The rearrangement uses TRBV29-1 and TRBJ2-1; unclear D gene. The V gene lost 5 bases and the J gene lost 5 bases, with 4 bases spanning the gap. The CDR3 covers 10 residues. Germline assignment: CDR1 SQVTM and CDR2 ANQGSEA. The CDR3 DNA follows: TGCAGCGTTTACAACAATGAGCAGTTCTTC. This encodes CSVYNNEQFF.

CDR3 in amino acids: CASSSLAGGLNEQFF. As DNA, the CDR3 is TGTGCCAGCAGCTCACTAGCGGGGGGGCTTAATGAGCAGTTCTTC. The V and J genes are TRBV7-3 and TRBJ2-1, with 13 bases fitting TRBD2. The CDR3 contains 15 residues. CDR1 is SGHTA and CDR2 is FQGTGA in the germline V gene. V gave up 4 bases and J gave up 7 bases; unmatched junction bases: 4.

The chain carries TRBV5-5 and TRBJ2-7; 11 bases are a match to TRBD2. Looked up from germline, CDR1 is SGHKS and CDR2 is YYEKEE (reference sequence). CDR3 length equals 18 residues. J gave up 0 bases and V 0 bases, and 8 bases lay outside the gene matches. CDR3 protein: CASSLGALAGGSSYEQYF. For the CDR3, the DNA is TGTGCCAGCAGCTTGGGTGCCCTAGCGGGGGGATCCTCCTACGAGCAGTACTTC.

V usage is TRBV28 and J usage is TRBJ2-7; 7 bases line up with TRBD2. There are 14 residues in the CDR3. The junction had 6 bases not matched to a gene; V was cut back by 7 bases and J by 0 bases. The germline gives CDR1 MDHEN, CDR2 SYDVKM. CDR3 bases: TGTGCCAGCAACCTGGGACTAAGCTCCTACGAGCAGTACTTC. It codes for CASNLGLSSYEQYF.

This clone came up a few times. This chain joins TRBV5-4 and TRBJ1-4; weak D call: TRBD1 (5 bases). The CDR3 spans 15 residues. The germline V gene has CDR1 SGHNT and CDR2 YYREEE (reference sequence). V gave up 5 bases and J gave up 3 bases, with 14 bases separating them. The CDR3 is CASRDRDGANEKLFF. The CDR3 DNA sequence: TGTGCCAGCAGGGACCGGGACGGAGCTAATGAAAAACTGTTTTTT.

The V gene is TRBV6-1, the J gene TRBJ1-2; no definite D call. Germline CDR1 is MNHNS and CDR2 is SASEGT. This CDR3 region has 12 residues. V was cut by 3 bases and J by 11 bases, with 13 bases left in between. DNA of the CDR3: TGTGCCAGCAGTGAGGCGTGGAGGGCTTACACCTTC. Translation: CASSEAWRAYTF.

This clone was found a few times. V gene TRBV29-1 combines with J gene TRBJ1-3, with 7 bases aligning to TRBD1. The CDR3 spans 15 residues. J was trimmed by 0 bases and V by 6 bases; bases with no gene match: 8. Germline lookup yields CDR1 SQVTM and CDR2 ANQGSEA. The CDR3 bases are TGCAGCGTGGCGGACAGGCGCCTCTCTGGAAACACCATATATTTT. Translated: CSVADRRLSGNTIYF.

The V call is TRBV11-2, the J call TRBJ1-4, with 8 nucleotides matching TRBD1. Germline V lookup: CDR1 SGHAT, CDR2 FQNNGV. Unmatched junction bases numbered 8, after V lost 1 base and J lost 10 bases. This CDR3 region has 15 residues. The CDR3 is CASSLVVTGAVKLFF. As DNA, the CDR3 is TGTGCCAGCAGCTTAGTCGTGACAGGGGCGGTAAAACTGTTTTTT.

This chain joins TRBV7-2 and TRBJ2-7, with 9 bases fitting TRBD1. This CDR3 contains 14 residues. With V trimmed by 5 bases and J by 7 bases, 9 bases remained unmatched. The germline V gene encodes CDR1 SGHTA and CDR2 FQGNSA. The CDR3 DNA reads TGTGCCAGCAGCCCGCCGGGACAGGGTTTTGAGCAGTACTTC. The encoded protein is CASSPPGQGFEQYF.

This clone has just one count. The V call is TRBV5-4, the J call TRBJ1-2, with 8 bases that match TRBD1. The CDR3 runs 15 residues. Trimming at V came to 2 bases and at J to 4 bases, leaving 7 bases not matched to a gene. Germline V gene lookup returns CDR1 SGHNT and CDR2 YYREEE (reference sequence). CDR3: CASSFTGGEGYGYTF. The DNA for the CDR3 is TGTGCCAGCAGCTTCACAGGGGGGGAAGGCTATGGCTACACCTTC.

This clone showed up just a few times. The chain joins TRBV30 to TRBJ2-3; 7 bases agree with TRBD1. The ends lost 1 base at V and 2 bases at J; junction bases unmatched: 6. Per the germline V gene, CDR1 is GTSNPN and CDR2 is SVGIG (reference sequence). This CDR3 is 15 amino acids long. The CDR3 here is CAWSADRRLTDTQYF. DNA of the CDR3: TGTGCCTGGAGTGCGGACAGGAGACTCACAGATACGCAGTATTTT.

The chain carries TRBV28 and TRBJ1-4; D is perhaps TRBD1 (6 bases). Per the germline V gene, CDR1 is MDHEN and CDR2 is SYDVKM. The CDR3 is 14 residues long. Trimming took off 10 bases at V and 7 bases at J, with 19 bases between the two ends. CDR3 nucleotides: TGTGCCACCAGCAGACAGGCCCTTCGTGAAAAACTGTTTTTT. Protein product: CATSRQALREKLFF.

CDR3 DNA: TGTGCCATCAATATCGGGACAGGGTCCTACAATGAGCAGTTCTTC. Residues: CAINIGTGSYNEQFF. This sequence joins TRBV10-3 and TRBJ2-1, with 9 bases lining up with TRBD1. Germline V gives CDR1 ENHRY, CDR2 SYGVKD. There are 15 residues in the CDR3. With 7 bases clipped from V and 1 base from J, the junction kept 5 bases outside the gene matches.

The chain joins TRBV19 to TRBJ1-5, with no clear D. V was cut by 4 bases and J by 3 bases, with 7 bases left in between. CDR3 size: 13 residues. From germline, CDR1 is LNHDA and CDR2 SQIVND (reference sequence). The CDR3 region has the DNA TGTGCCAGTAGTACTAGGTTCAATCAGCCCCAGCATTTT. Translation: CASSTRFNQPQHF.

CDR3 amino acids: CASSHGQGGSPLHF. In nucleotides, the CDR3 is TGTGCCAGCAGCCACGGACAGGGGGGCTCACCCCTCCACTTT. V and J are TRBV7-6 and TRBJ1-6; 10 bases match TRBD1. The CDR3 runs to 14 residues. Germline lookup yields CDR1 SGHVS and CDR2 FNYEAQ. V lost 5 bases to trimming and J lost 10 bases; unmatched junction nucleotides: 5.

The J gene is TRBJ2-2, the V gene TRBV18; 10 bases align to TRBD1. CDR1 is KGHSH, CDR2 LQKENI, per germline. V lost 10 bases to trimming and J lost 5 bases; unmatched junction nucleotides: 7. CDR3 length: 14 residues. The CDR3 nucleotides are TGTGCCACCCCGGGACAGGGGCGAACCGGGGAGCTGTTTTTT. Its protein product is CATPGQGRTGELFF.

This clone has just a few counts. The rearrangement uses TRBV7-9 and TRBJ2-1; 16 bases match TRBD2. Germline CDR1 is SEHNR and CDR2 is FQNEAQ (reference sequence). J lost 5 bases, V lost 1 base, and 2 bases had no gene match. The CDR3 runs 17 residues. CDR3 sequence reads: CASSLVGLAGGNNEQFF. The CDR3 DNA follows: TGTGCCAGCAGCTTAGTGGGACTAGCGGGAGGGAACAATGAGCAGTTCTTC.

This sequence joins TRBV28 and TRBJ1-4, with 10 bases lining up with TRBD1. The J segment lost 4 bases and the V segment lost 5 bases, leaving 7 bases of the junction unmatched. CDR1 and CDR2 from the germline V gene are MDHEN and SYDVKM. The CDR3 contains 16 residues. In nucleotides, the CDR3 is TGTGCCAGCAGTCCGGAGACAGGGGGCATTAATGAAAAACTGTTTTTT. Translation: CASSPETGGINEKLFF.

The CDR3 region is CASSVAPGIQYEQYF. CDR3 sequence (DNA): TGTGCCAGCAGCGTAGCCCCGGGCATCCAGTACGAGCAGTACTTC. The chain recombines TRBV9 with TRBJ2-7, with no clear D. The CDR3 covers 15 residues. The germline gives CDR1 SGDLS, CDR2 YYNGEE. Trimming removed 0 bases from V and 4 bases from J, with 14 bases in between.

The chain carries TRBV18 and TRBJ1-2; unclear D gene. Trimming removed 0 bases at V and 4 bases at J, with 15 bases between. The germline V gene encodes CDR1 KGHSH and CDR2 LQKENI. This CDR3 contains 16 residues. This CDR3 is CASSPPDMWFSYGYTF. The CDR3 DNA is TGTGCCAGCTCACCACCGGATATGTGGTTTAGCTATGGCTACACCTTC.

This chain connects TRBV5-1 to TRBJ1-4; D remains ambiguous. The V end lost 0 bases, the J end lost 0 bases, and 9 bases lay between the germline ends. CDR1 and CDR2 (germline): SGHRS, YFSETQ. The CDR3 is 16 amino acids. CDR3 region: CASSLALDATNEKLFF. The DNA for the CDR3 is TGCGCCAGCAGCTTGGCTTTGGACGCAACTAATGAAAAACTGTTTTTT.

The chain has TRBV28 and TRBJ2-5, with 7 bases fitting TRBD2. The CDR3 consists of 14 residues. The J segment lost 8 bases and the V segment lost 3 bases, leaving 9 bases of the junction unmatched. From germline, CDR1 is MDHEN and CDR2 SYDVKM. CDR3 sequence (DNA): TGTGCCAGCAGTTTGGCGGGAGTCCAAAAAACCCAGTACTTC. Translated: CASSLAGVQKTQYF.